This paragraph covers one T cell receptor (beta chain) sequence. No antigen is known for it. With 60 Vbeta and 13 Jbeta primers, the PCR was carried out. Sequenced by immunoSEQ multiplex PCR; TCRdb stores in-frame clones only, minus some. This table holds approximately 100,000 clones, 77% found once. There are 14 residues in the CDR3. Germline V gene sequence: CDR1 LNHNV, CDR2 YYDKDF (reference sequence). V dropped 4 bases and J dropped 2 bases, with 8 bases sitting between them. The data derive from a study of cytomegalovirus exposure and HLA in healthy donors. Study-level points and caveats: In a later analysis, compared with equally common non-associated chains, HLA-associated beta chains were more expanded. In a later analysis, TCR beta V- and J-gene trimming showed a link to a missense DCLRE1C variant. It emerged from a later analysis that several of the most significant clusters appeared to be linked to common viral pathogens.

Sequencing was carried out using PBMCs. The genes are TRBV15 and TRBJ1-4, with TRBD1 as a possible D gene (6 bases). This sequence originates from a man aged 35-49 years in good health and CMV-seropositive. The CDR3 reads CATSTQGTNEKLFF. In nucleotides, the CDR3 is TGTGCCACCAGCACACAGGGCACTAATGAAAAACTGTTTTTT.